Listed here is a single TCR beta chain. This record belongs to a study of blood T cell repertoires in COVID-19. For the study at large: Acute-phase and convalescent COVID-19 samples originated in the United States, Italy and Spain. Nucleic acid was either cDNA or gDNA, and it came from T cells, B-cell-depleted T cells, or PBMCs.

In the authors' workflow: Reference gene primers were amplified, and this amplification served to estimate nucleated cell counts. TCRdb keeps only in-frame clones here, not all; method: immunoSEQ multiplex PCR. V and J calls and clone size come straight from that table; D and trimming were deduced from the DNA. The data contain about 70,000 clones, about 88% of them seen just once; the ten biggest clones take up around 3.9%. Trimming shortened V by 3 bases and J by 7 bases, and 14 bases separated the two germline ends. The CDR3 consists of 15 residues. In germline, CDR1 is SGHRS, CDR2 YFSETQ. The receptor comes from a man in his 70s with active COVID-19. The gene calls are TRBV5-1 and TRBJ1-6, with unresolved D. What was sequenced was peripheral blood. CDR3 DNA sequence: TGCGCCAGCAGCTCCGGCGGCGCGGCGAATTCACCCCTCCACTTT. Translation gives CASSSGGAANSPLHF.